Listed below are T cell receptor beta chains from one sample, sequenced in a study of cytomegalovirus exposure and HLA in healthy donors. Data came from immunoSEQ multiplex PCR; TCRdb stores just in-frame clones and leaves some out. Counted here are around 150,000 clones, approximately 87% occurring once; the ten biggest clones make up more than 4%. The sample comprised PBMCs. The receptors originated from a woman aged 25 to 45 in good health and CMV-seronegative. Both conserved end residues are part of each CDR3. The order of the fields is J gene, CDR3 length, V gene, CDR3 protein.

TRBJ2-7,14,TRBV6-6,CASRGTGSSYEQYF
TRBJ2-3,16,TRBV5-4,CASSPLAVFSTDTQYF
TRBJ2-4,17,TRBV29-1,CSVAFSGRAGAKNIQYF
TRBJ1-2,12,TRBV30,CAWSTGNYGYTF
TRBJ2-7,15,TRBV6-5,CASSRTSGGRYEQYF
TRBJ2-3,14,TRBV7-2,CASSLLPSGGMQYF
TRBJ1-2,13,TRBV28,CASTGDFNYGYTF
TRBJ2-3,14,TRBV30,CAWTSGSNTDTQYF
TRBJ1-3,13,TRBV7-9,CSSSQDRGNTIYF
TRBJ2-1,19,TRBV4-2,CASSQAYRGSATSYNEQFF
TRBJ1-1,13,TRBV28,CASSFRRATEAFF
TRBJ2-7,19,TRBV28,CASSPHPGTGGGTTNEQYF
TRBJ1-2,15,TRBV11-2,CASSAQGAAGYGYTF
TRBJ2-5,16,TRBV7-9,CASSLGGGASRETQYF
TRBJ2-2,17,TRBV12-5,CASGKSIQGARPGELFF
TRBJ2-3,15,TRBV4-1,CASSQGQDGTDTQYF
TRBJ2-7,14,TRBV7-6,CASSRYRAGAEQYF
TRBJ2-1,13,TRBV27,CASSMGLGAEQFF
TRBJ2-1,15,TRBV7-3,CASSLASGTYNEQFF
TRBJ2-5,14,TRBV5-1,CASTARGLSETQYF
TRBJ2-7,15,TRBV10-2,CASSDRQGGIYEQYF
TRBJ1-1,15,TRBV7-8,CASSTYVGIRSEAFF
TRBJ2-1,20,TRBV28,CASSYPGTSGSSRSYNEQFF
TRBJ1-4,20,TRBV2,CASSEALQRTWQRQNEKLFF
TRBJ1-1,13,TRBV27,CASSLWQNTEAFF
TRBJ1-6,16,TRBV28,CASSFRGRGARDILHF
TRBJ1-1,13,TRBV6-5,CASSSGTGSEAFF
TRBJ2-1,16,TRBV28,CASSSLAGVTYNEQFF
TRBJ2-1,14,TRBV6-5,CASSYFPGPNEQFF
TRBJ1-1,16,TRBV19,CASSGHPWGRDTEAFF
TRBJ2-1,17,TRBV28,CASSLGTSGYSYNEQFF
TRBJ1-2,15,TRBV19,CASSPHRRVPYGYTF
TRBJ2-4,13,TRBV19,CASSDGRWNIQYF
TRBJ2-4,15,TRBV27,CASSGGAADKNIQYF
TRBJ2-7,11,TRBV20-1,CSASGGYEQYF
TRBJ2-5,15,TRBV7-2,CASSSTGNSQETQYF
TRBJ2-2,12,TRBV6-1,CASNRGTGELFF
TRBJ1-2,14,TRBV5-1,CASSSGQGRYGYTF
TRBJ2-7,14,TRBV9,CASSVTVNSYEQYF
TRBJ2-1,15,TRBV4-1,CASSQPLRLRNEQFF
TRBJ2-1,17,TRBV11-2,CASSLLPTASSYNEQFF
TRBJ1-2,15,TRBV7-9,CSSSFGTGDGYGYTF
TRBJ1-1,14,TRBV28,CASSPRQGRTEAFF
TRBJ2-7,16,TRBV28,CASSFSLGQGAEGQYF
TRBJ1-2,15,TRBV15,CATSRPGQGFDGYTF
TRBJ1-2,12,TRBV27,CASSFLGQGYTF
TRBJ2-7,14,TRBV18,CASSPPGLPYEQYF
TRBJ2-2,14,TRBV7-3,CASSSGTGAGELFF
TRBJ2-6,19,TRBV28,CASKQSPGQVGPGANVLTF
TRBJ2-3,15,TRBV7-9,CASNEPGLPTDTQYF
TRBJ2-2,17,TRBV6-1,CASSEYGAGGYTGELFF
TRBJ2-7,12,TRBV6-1,CASTPSSYEQYF
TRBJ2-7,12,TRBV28,CASSLVGYEQYF
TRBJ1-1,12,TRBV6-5,CASSSRQGGAFF
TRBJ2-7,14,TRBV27,CASSLRGGFYEQYF
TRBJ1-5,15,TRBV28,CASRPPGLFNQPQHF
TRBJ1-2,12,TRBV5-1,CASSIGHDGYTF
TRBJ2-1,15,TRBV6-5,CASSHMGANGHEQFF